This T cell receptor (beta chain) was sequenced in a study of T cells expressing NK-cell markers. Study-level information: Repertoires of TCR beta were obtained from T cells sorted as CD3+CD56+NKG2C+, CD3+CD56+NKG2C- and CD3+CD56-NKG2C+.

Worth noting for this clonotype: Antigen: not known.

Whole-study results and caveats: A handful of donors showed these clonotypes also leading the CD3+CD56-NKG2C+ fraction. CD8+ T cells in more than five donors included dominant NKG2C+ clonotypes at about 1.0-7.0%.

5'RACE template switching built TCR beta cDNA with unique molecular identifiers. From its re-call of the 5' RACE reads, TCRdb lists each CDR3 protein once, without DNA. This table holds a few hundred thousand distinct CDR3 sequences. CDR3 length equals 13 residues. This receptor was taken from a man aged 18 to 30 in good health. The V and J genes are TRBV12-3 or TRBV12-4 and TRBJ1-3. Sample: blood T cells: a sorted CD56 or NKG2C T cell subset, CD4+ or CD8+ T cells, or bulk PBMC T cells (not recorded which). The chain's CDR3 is CASSVVSGNTIYF.